Included here is one T cell receptor (beta chain) sequence, with context. Its antigen is undetermined. TCRdb's copy holds only in-frame clones and misses some; the assay was immunoSEQ multiplex PCR. In the table there are about 66,000 clones, 79% of which are singletons. These data originate in a study of T cell responses to AZD1222 COVID-19 vaccine. Study outcomes and limitations: Most donors were white British and more were female, and clonal diversity was possibly underestimated.

This specimen was peripheral blood, taken on day 0 of MenACWY control vaccination. The receptor comes from an adult in good health.

The chain's CDR3 is CASSLSSSINQPQHF. The DNA of the CDR3 is TGTGCCAGCAGTTTATCGAGTTCAATCAATCAGCCCCAGCATTTT. This rearrangement joins TRBV27 to TRBJ1-5; D is undetermined. Per germline, CDR1 MNHEY and CDR2 SMNVEV (reference sequence). CDR3 size: 15 residues. Trimming removed 0 bases at V and 3 bases at J, with 9 bases between.